Given below is one TCR beta chain in context. Its antigen is still unknown. V trimming: 6 bases; J trimming: 0 bases; junction bases outside the gene matches: 7. The CDR3 covers 16 residues. The germline CDR1 and CDR2 sequences are LGHDT and YNNKEL (reference sequence). MiXCR, applied by TCRdb to the 5' RACE reads, yields one record per CDR3 protein. The table has 300,000 to 350,000 distinct CDR3 sequences, 13% to 15% seen once; the top ten hold approximately 22%. The sample belongs to a study of T-cell memory formation after mild COVID-19. Study results and caveats: Contracting clones from day 15 to 85 had balanced CD4/CD8; later expanders favoured CD4+.

The sample comprised PBMCs or a T cell subset sorted from them (not recorded which). The chain combines TRBV3-1 with TRBJ2-7, with 11 positions matching TRBD2. The clonotype comes from a man aged 18 to 29 who had mild COVID-19 (a few samples of this study predate the infection). Cell type and time point are not known. CDR3 residues: CASSHLAGGFSYEQYF. The CDR3 DNA is TGTGCCAGCAGTCATCTAGCGGGGGGCTTCTCCTACGAGCAGTACTTC.